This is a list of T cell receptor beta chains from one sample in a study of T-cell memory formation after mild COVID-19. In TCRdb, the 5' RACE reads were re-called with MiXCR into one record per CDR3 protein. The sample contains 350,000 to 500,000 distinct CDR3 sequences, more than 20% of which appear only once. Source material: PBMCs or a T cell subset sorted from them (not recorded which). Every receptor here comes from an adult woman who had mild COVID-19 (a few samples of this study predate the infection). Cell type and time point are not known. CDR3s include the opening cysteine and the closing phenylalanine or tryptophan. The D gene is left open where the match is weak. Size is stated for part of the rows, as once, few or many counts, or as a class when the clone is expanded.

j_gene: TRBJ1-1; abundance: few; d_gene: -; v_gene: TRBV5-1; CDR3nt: TGCGCCAGCAATCGGGCGAGGAACACTGAAGCTTTCTTT; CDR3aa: CASNRARNTEAFF
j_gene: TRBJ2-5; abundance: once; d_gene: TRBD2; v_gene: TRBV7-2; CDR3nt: TGTGCCAGTAGAGAGCTAGCGGATAAAGAGACCCAGTACTTC; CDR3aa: CASRELADKETQYF
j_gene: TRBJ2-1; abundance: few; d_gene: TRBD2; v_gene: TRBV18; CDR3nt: TGTGCCAGCTGTTTAGCGGGGGCGTACAATGAGCAGTTCTTC; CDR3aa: CASCLAGAYNEQFF
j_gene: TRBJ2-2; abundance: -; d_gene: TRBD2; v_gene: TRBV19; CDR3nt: TGTGCCAGTAGTATCGGCCCAGGAACTAGCGGGACCACCGGGGAGCTGTTTTTT; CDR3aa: CASSIGPGTSGTTGELFF
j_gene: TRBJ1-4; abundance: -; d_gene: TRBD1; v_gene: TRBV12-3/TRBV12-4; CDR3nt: TGTGCCAGCAGACGGGACAGAACTAATGAAAAACTGTTTTTT; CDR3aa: CASRRDRTNEKLFF
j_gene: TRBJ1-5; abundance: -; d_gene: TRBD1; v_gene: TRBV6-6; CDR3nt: TGTGCCAGCGGCTTTTCGGGACAGGGGGCCGGGCAGCCCCAGCATTTT; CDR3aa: CASGFSGQGAGQPQHF
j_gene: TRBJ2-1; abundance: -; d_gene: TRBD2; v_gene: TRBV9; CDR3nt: TGTGCCAGCAGCGCCCTATCGGGAGGGGTCAGTGAGCAGTTCTTC; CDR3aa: CASSALSGGVSEQFF
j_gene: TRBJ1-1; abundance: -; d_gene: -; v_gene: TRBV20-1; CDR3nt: TGCAGTGCCCGCAAGCAGGGGTGGAACACTGAAGCTTTCTTT; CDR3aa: CSARKQGWNTEAFF
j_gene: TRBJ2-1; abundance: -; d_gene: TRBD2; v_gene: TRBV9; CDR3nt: TGTGCCAGCAGCCCCAGCGGGGGGCCCGATACTGAGCAGTTCTTC; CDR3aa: CASSPSGGPDTEQFF
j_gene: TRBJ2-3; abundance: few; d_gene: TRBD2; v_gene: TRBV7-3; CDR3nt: TGTGCCAGCAGCTTAGGGGGCGCGGGACTAGCGGGAGCAGATACGCAGTATTTT; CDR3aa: CASSLGGAGLAGADTQYF
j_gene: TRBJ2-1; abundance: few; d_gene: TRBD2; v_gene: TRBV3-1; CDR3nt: TGTGCCAGCAGAAACAGCGGGGGGAACTACAATGAGCAGTTCTTC; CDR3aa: CASRNSGGNYNEQFF
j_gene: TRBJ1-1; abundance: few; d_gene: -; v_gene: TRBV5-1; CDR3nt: TGCGCCAGCAGGCATGGGAACACTGAAGCTTTCTTT; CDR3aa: CASRHGNTEAFF
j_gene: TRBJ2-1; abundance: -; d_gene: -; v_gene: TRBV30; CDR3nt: TGTGCCTGGTCTCGGTATGAGCAGTTCTTC; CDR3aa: CAWSRYEQFF
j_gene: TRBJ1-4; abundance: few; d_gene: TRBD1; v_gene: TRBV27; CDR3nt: TGTGCCAGCAGTTTGGCTGGGACAGGGTCCGAGGGAAAACTGTTTTTT; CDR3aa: CASSLAGTGSEGKLFF
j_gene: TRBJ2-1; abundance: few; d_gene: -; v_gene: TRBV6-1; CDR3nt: TGTGCCAGCATGGGGCAGGCAATCCTAAATGAGCAGTTCTTC; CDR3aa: CASMGQAILNEQFF
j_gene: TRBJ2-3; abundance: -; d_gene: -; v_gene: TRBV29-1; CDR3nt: TGCAGCGTTGTTGCTAGCACAGATACGCAGTATTTT; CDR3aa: CSVVASTDTQYF
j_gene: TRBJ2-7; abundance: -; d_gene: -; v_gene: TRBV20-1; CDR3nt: TGCAGTGCTAACCGTTCCCCCCTAGAGTGGGGAAACGAGCAGTACTTC; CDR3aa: CSANRSPLEWGNEQYF
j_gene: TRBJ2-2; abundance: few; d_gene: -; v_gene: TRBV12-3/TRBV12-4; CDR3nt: TGTGCCAGCAGCCTAACTCGGACCGAGAACACCGGGGAGCTGTTTTTT; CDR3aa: CASSLTRTENTGELFF
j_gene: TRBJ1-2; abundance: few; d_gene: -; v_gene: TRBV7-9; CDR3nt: TGTGCCAGCAGCTTACCTGGGAGTGGTGGCTACACCTTC; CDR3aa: CASSLPGSGGYTF
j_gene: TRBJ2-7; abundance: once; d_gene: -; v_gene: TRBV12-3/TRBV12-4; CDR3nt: TGTGCCAGCAGTCTCCCCGCAGGACACGAGCAGTACTTC; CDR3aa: CASSLPAGHEQYF
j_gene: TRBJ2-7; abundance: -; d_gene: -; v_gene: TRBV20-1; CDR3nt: TGCAGTGCCACGGAGGGGGGCTACGAGCAGTACTTC; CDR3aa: CSATEGGYEQYF
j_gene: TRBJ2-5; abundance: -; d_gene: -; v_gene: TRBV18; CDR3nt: TGTGCCAGCTCACGCGACGGGGGACCACAAGAGACCCAGTACTTC; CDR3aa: CASSRDGGPQETQYF
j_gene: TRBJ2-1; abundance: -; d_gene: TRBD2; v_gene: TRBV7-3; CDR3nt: TGTGCCAGCAGCTTAGGTCTCGGACTAGCGGGAGCCCACAATGAGCAGTTCTTC; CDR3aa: CASSLGLGLAGAHNEQFF
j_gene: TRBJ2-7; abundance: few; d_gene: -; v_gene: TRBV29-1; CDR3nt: TGCAGCGTTGGGGGGGCCTCCTACGAGCAGTACTTC; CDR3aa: CSVGGASYEQYF
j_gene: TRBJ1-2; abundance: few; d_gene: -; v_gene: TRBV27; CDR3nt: TGTGCCAGCCGACCAGAAACCGCCAGGGGCAACAACTATGGCTACACCTTC; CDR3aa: CASRPETARGNNYGYTF
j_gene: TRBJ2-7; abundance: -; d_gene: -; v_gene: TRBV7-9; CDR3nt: TGTGCCAGCAGCTTAGCGTCGCTTTCCCACTGGGAGCAGTACTTC; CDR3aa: CASSLASLSHWEQYF
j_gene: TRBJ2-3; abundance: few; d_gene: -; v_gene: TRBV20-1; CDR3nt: TGCAGTGCTAGAGTAATTCAGGGGCCGTACACAGATACGCAGTATTTT; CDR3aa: CSARVIQGPYTDTQYF
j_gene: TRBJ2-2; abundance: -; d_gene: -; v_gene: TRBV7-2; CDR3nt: TGTGCCAGCAGCTCCAGCACAGCTAGCTTTCGGAACACCGGGGAGCTGTTTTTT; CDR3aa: CASSSSTASFRNTGELFF
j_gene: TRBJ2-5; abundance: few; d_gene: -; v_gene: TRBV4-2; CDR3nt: TGTGCCAGCAGCCAAGACGGAGCGTTTGAGACCCAGTACTTC; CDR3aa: CASSQDGAFETQYF
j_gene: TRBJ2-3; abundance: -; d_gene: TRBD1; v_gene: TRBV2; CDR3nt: TGTGCCAGCATGAGGACAGGGGTTGGCACAGATACGCAGTATTTT; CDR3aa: CASMRTGVGTDTQYF
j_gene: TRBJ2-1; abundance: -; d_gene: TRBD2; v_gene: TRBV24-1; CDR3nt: TGTGCCACCAGTGACGGGGGAGGGCCGTACAATGAGCAGTTCTTC; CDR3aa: CATSDGGGPYNEQFF
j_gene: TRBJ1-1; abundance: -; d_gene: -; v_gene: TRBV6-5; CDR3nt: TGTGCCAGCAGCAGGCAGGGGACCACTGAAGCTTTCTTT; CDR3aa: CASSRQGTTEAFF
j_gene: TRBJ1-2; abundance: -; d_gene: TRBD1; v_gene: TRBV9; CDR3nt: TGTGCCAGCAGTGGACAGGGGATCGGCTACACCTTC; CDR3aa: CASSGQGIGYTF
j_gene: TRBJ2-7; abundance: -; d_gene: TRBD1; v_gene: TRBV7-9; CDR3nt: TGTGCCAGCAGCTCCCCCGGGACAGGGTACGAGCAGTACTTC; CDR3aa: CASSSPGTGYEQYF
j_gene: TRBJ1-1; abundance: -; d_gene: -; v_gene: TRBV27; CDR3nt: TGTGCCAGCAGGGTGGAGAGTGGCACTGAAGCTTTCTTT; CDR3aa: CASRVESGTEAFF
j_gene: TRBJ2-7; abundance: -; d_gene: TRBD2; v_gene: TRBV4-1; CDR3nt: TGCGCCAGCAGCCCGGGACTAGGAGAGTACGAGCAGTACTTC; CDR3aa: CASSPGLGEYEQYF
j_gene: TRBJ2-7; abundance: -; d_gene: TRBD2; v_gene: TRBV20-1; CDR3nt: TGCAGTGCTAGGTCGTTAGCGGGAGTGAGGGAGCAGTACTTC; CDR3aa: CSARSLAGVREQYF
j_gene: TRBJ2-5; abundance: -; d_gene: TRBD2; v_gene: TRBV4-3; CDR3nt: TGCGCCAGCAGCCCGCGGGCGGGGGACCTGGACCAAGAGACCCAGTACTTC; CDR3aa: CASSPRAGDLDQETQYF
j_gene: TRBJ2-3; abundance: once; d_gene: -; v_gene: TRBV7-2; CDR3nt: TGTGCCAGCAGCCGGGGGCCACGGGTCAGCACAGATACGCAGTATTTT; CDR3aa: CASSRGPRVSTDTQYF
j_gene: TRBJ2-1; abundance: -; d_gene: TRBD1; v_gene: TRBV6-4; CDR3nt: TGTGCCAGCAGTGACTCAGGGGGCACGGAGGATGAGCAGTTCTTC; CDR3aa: CASSDSGGTEDEQFF
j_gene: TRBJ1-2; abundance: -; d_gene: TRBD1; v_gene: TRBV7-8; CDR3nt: TGTGCCAGCAGCTTACTGACAGGGGGTCGTGGCTACACCTTC; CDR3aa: CASSLLTGGRGYTF
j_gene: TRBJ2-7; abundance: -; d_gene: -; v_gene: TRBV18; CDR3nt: TGTGCCAGCTCCTCCCGATCCGGCACCTCCTACGAGCAGTACTTC; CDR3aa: CASSSRSGTSYEQYF